The 13 T cell receptor beta chains given below trace back to one sample, sequenced in a study of tumor-infiltrating lymphocytes in primary liver carcinoma listed by TCRdb under 2017. Sequencer: Illumina HiSeq 2500. TCRbeta-specific cDNA was reverse-transcribed from about 520 ng total RNA using a constant-region primer and ProtoScript II reverse transcriptase. TCRbeta libraries were built with three nested multiplex PCR rounds, a slightly modified ARM-PCR procedure. The first two PCR rounds used multiplex TRBV1-TRBV30 forward primers with a Cbeta reverse primer, each for about 9 cycles. The raw public reads went through TCRdb reprocessing: fastp at Q25, MiXCR clone calling, in-frame beta chains kept. Entries that share a CDR3 protein sequence are merged under the most common genes and DNA. This sample gives more than 75,000 distinct CDR3 sequences in total; over 60% of them show up just once. The top ten hold roughly a fifth of the sample.

Total RNA and DNA were co-extracted without cell sorting from approximately 20-30 mg of bulk tissue using the AllPrep DNA/RNA mini kit. What was sequenced was liver tumor tissue from sampling region 1. Interpreted using the paper, the cell subset or site label stands for: tumor region T1, superior pole. These receptors were collected from a man aged 40-55 years with primary liver carcinoma and hepatitis B virus infection.

J is TRBJ2-3 and V is TRBV5-1, with 10 nucleotides matching TRBD2. This CDR3 contains 15 residues. Germline trimming cut 1 base from V and 4 bases from J; bases unmatched to any gene: 3. CDR1 is SGHRS and CDR2 is YFSETQ in the germline V gene. The CDR3 sequence is CASSLLAGGADTQYF. CDR3 in DNA: TGCGCCAGCAGCTTGTTAGCGGGAGGTGCAGATACGCAGTATTTT.

A word on this clonotype: One end of the junction fails to match germline, which may point to a read error. J is TRBJ2-1 and V is TRBV11-2; 9 bases map to TRBD2. This CDR3 is 18 amino acids long. Germline-derived CDR1 and CDR2 are SGHAT and FQNNGV. The CDR3 nucleotides read TGTACCAGTAGCTTAGGGGGACTAGCTGGAGGGCCCTACAATGAGCAGTTCTTC. This sequence encodes CTSSLGGLAGGPYNEQFF.

To note about this clonotype: A much more abundant neighbour one base away suggests this may be a read error. This chain joins TRBV6-1 and TRBJ2-3; D unresolved. Germline V gives CDR1 MNHNS, CDR2 SASEGT. This CDR3 has 13 residues. The V end was cut by 1 base, the J end by 4 bases, with 6 bases between. The CDR3 nucleotides read TGTGCCAGCAGTGAAGGGGTCTCAGATACGCAGTATTTT. Protein: CASSEGVSDTQYF.

Concerning this clonotype: One end of the junction is discordant with germline, which a read error may explain. This chain uses TRBV4-1 with TRBJ1-5, with D hard to call. CDR1 and CDR2 (germline): MGHRA, YSYEKL. This CDR3 region has 13 residues. In DNA, the CDR3 is TGCGCCAGCAGCCAAGAGGGTGCAACTCCCCATCATTTT. This sequence encodes CASSQEGATPHHF.

This clonotype occurred once. Being one base from a much bigger clone, this may be a read error. The chain has TRBV7-9 and TRBJ2-7; 9 nucleotides match TRBD1. Looked up from germline, CDR1 is SEHNR and CDR2 is FQNEAQ (reference sequence). The junction had 7 bases not matched to a gene; V was cut back by 4 bases and J by 6 bases. The CDR3 is 14 residues long. The DNA for the CDR3 is TGTGCCAGCAGCTCACCCGGGACAGGGCTCGAGCAGTACTTC. Amino acid sequence: CASSSPGTGLEQYF.

Worth noting for this clonotype: A read error may produce the germline difference seen at one junction end. The chain uses TRBV10-3 and TRBJ2-1; D not certain. This CDR3 comprises 14 residues. Germline CDR1 is ENHRY and CDR2 is SYGVKD. The CDR3 DNA reads TGTGCCATCAGTGAACAAAGCCCCTACAGTGAGCAGTTCTTC. Its translation: CAISEQSPYSEQFF.

A note on this clonotype: The CDR3 end shows no conserved phenylalanine or tryptophan, and so a read error is likely. The chain couples TRBV29-1 to TRBJ1-1; D is possibly TRBD1 (5 bases). Trimming took off 4 bases at V and 8 bases at J, with 14 bases between the two ends. The CDR3 length is 12 residues. Germline V gene lookup returns CDR1 SQVTM and CDR2 ANQGSEA. The CDR3 sequence is CSVVRGRGEAFL. For the CDR3, the DNA is TGCAGCGTTGTGAGGGGTCGTGGGGAAGCTTTCTTA.

This clonotype was observed a single time. The chain has TRBV9 and TRBJ2-7; D might be TRBD2 (5 bases). V was cut by 0 bases and J by 3 bases, with 13 bases left in between. The germline V gene has CDR1 SGDLS and CDR2 YYNGEE. This CDR3 is 15 amino acids long. CDR3 protein: CASSVEATSGYEQYF. DNA for the CDR3: TGTGCCAGCAGCGTAGAGGCAACCAGCGGCTACGAGCAGTACTTC.

As for this clonotype: The conserved phenylalanine or tryptophan is not found at the CDR3 terminus, so this likely reflects a read error. CDR3 region: CASSLGLAGGVDNEQFI. Written as DNA, the CDR3 is TGTGCCAGCAGCCTGGGGCTAGCAGGAGGAGTTGACAATGAGCAGTTCATC. The rearrangement uses TRBV11-1 and TRBJ2-1; perhaps D is TRBD1 or TRBD2 (5 bases each). This CDR3 is 17 amino acids long. In germline, CDR1 is SGHAT, CDR2 FQDESV (reference sequence). V was clipped by 5 bases and J by 5 bases, with 22 bases between them.

Remarks on this clonotype: One junction end disagrees with the germline gene, perhaps due to a read error. In DNA form, the CDR3 reads TGTGCCAGCAGCGCTCCGACTAGCGGCAGCACAGATACGCAGTGTTTT. Its translation is CASSAPTSGSTDTQCF. The V call is TRBV11-2, the J call TRBJ2-3, with 9 nucleotides matching TRBD2. CDR1 is SGHAT and CDR2 is FQNNGV in the germline V gene. The CDR3 covers 16 residues.

Ten or more counts support this clonotype. The junction does not match germline at one end; this may be a read error. The rearrangement joins TRBV30 to TRBJ2-4; perhaps TRBD2 as D (6 bases). The CDR3 consists of 11 residues. The germline V gene encodes CDR1 GTSNPN and CDR2 SVGIG (reference sequence). In DNA form, the CDR3 reads TGTGCCTGGAGTCCGGGACTGGTATTACACTTC. This codes for CAWSPGLVLHF.

This clonotype was counted many times. The chain is built from TRBV5-4 and TRBJ2-5; 7 bases match TRBD1. The V gene's germline CDR1 is SGHNT and CDR2 YYREEE (reference sequence). The CDR3 loop spans 13 amino acids. V lost 6 bases and J lost 5; bases outside the gene matches: 7. The CDR3 DNA is TGTGCCAGCATGGACAGGCCCGAGGAGACCCAGTACTTC. Amino acids: CASMDRPEETQYF.

This chain uses TRBV2 with TRBJ2-1, with D maybe TRBD1 (5 bases). The tail of the sequence fits TRBJ2-5 better, so the J call may be wrong. Germline assignment: CDR1 SNHLY and CDR2 FYNNEI. The CDR3 contains 14 residues. The CDR3 bases are TGTGCCAGCAGTGTTCACAGGATGGGAGAGACCCAGTACTTC. Encoded protein: CASSVHRMGETQYF.